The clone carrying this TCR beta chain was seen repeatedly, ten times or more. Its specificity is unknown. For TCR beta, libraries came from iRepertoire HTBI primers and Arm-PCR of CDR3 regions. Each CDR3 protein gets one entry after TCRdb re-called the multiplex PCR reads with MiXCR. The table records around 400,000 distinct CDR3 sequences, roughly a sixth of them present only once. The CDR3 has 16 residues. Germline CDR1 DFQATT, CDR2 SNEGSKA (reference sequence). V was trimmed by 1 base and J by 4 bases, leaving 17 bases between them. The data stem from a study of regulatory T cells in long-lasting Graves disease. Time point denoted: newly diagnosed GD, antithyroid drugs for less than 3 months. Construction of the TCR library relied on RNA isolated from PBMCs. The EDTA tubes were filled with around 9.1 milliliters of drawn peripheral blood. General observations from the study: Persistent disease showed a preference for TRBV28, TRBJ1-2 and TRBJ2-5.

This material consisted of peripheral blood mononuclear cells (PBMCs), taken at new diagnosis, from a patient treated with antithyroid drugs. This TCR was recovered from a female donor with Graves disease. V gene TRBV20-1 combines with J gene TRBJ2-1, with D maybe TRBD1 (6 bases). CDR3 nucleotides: TGCAGTGCTAGAGTGTGGGGCAGGGGACATTACAATGAGCAGTTCTTC. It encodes CSARVWGRGHYNEQFF.